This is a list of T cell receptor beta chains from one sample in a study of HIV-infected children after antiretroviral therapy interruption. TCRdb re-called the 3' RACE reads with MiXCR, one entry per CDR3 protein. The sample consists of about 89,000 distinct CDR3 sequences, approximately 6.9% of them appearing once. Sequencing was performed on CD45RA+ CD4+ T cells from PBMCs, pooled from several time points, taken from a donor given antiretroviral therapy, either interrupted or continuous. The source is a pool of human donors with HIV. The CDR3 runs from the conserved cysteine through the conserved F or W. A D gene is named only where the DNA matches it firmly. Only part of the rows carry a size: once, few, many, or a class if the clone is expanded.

CASSLWAEQGSPLHF	TGTGCCAGCAGCTTATGGGCAGAGCAAGGTTCACCCCTCCACTTT	NA	NA	TRBJ1-6	TRBV7-2
CASSPGQGGEAFF	TGTGCCAGCAGCCCGGGACAGGGTGGTGAAGCTTTCTTT	TRBD1	many	TRBJ1-1	TRBV25-1
CASSREASNYGYTF	TGCGCCAGCAGCCGGGAAGCATCAAACTATGGCTACACCTTC	NA	many	TRBJ1-2	TRBV5-1
CATSDVTRARPQYF	TGTGCCACCAGTGACGTCACGCGGGCACGACCGCAGTATTTT	NA	medium-sized	TRBJ2-3	TRBV24-1
CASSPGQGRKAFF	TGTGCCAGCAGCCCGGGACAGGGACGGAAAGCTTTCTTT	TRBD1	many	TRBJ1-1	TRBV12-3/TRBV12-4
CASSLLSGVLVNTEAFF	TGTGCCAGCAGCCTACTATCGGGGGTGCTGGTGAACACTGAAGCTTTCTTT	NA	NA	TRBJ1-1	TRBV12-3/TRBV12-4
CASSPQVNTEAFF	TGTGCCAGCTCACCGCAGGTGAACACTGAAGCTTTCTTT	NA	many	TRBJ1-1	TRBV18
CASGPVFSGANVLTF	TGCGCCAGTGGACCCGTTTTCTCTGGGGCCAACGTCCTGACTTTC	NA	many	TRBJ2-6	TRBV5-1
CASSERAGNEQFF	TGTGCCAGCAGTGAACGGGCGGGTAATGAGCAGTTCTTC	NA	few	TRBJ2-1	TRBV27
CASSPNRGNFFGKLFF	TGTGCCAGCAGTCCCAACAGGGGGAATTTCTTCGGAAAACTGTTTTTT	TRBD1	few	TRBJ1-4	TRBV12-3/TRBV12-4
CASTPGRSGELFF	TGTGCCAGCACCCCGGGACGATCGGGGGAGCTGTTTTTT	NA	NA	TRBJ2-2	TRBV12-3/TRBV12-4
CSVEGGIGRLGGYTF	TGCAGCGTTGAAGGGGGGATCGGGCGGCTTGGCGGCTACACCTTC	NA	few	TRBJ1-2	TRBV29-1
CASSLGGTGELFF	TGTGCCAGCAGCTTAGGGGGGACCGGGGAGCTGTTTTTT	NA	many	TRBJ2-2	TRBV11-2
CASSLALQGAGSYEQYF	TGTGCCAGCAGCTTAGCGCTACAGGGGGCCGGCTCCTACGAGCAGTACTTC	TRBD1	many	TRBJ2-7	TRBV7-9
CASSLAASGGRYSYEQYF	TGCGCCAGCAGCTTGGCGGCTAGCGGGGGGCGCTATTCCTACGAGCAGTACTTC	TRBD2	many	TRBJ2-7	TRBV5-1
CASSEVGRSTDTQYF	TGTGCCAGCAGTGAAGTAGGACGTAGCACAGATACGCAGTATTTT	NA	many	TRBJ2-3	TRBV6-1
CASNGQPSMNTEAFF	TGCGCCAGCAATGGACAGCCCTCCATGAACACTGAAGCTTTCTTT	NA	many	TRBJ1-1	TRBV5-1
CASSSSQGGFYNEQFF	TGTGCCAGCAGCTCAAGCCAGGGGGGTTTCTACAATGAGCAGTTCTTC	NA	many	TRBJ2-1	TRBV7-9
CASSLTYRDRGGYTF	TGTGCCAGCAGTCTCACTTACCGGGACAGGGGAGGCTACACCTTC	TRBD1	many	TRBJ1-2	TRBV27
CASSFGRLNTEAFF	TGTGCCAGCAGTTTCGGTAGACTGAACACTGAAGCTTTCTTT	NA	many	TRBJ1-1	TRBV12-3/TRBV12-4
CASSEGAYQPQHF	TGTGCCAGCAGTGAAGGGGCGTATCAGCCCCAGCATTTT	NA	many	TRBJ1-5	TRBV6-1
CASSLVTGGQDEQFF	TGTGCCAGCAGTTTAGTAACGGGGGGGCAGGATGAGCAGTTCTTC	TRBD2	medium-sized	TRBJ2-1	TRBV6-5
CASRRTEDGYTF	TGTGCCAGCAGGAGGACAGAGGATGGCTACACCTTC	NA	NA	TRBJ1-2	TRBV2
CATSGRRGGNYGYTF	TGTGCCACCTCGGGGCGGAGGGGCGGGAACTATGGCTACACCTTC	NA	many	TRBJ1-2	TRBV6-1
CASSLSAGGYEQFF	TGCGCCAGCAGCTTGTCCGCGGGAGGGTATGAGCAGTTCTTC	TRBD2	few	TRBJ2-1	TRBV5-1
CASSLEYTDTQYF	TGCGCCAGCAGCCTAGAGTACACAGATACGCAGTATTTT	NA	NA	TRBJ2-3	TRBV5-1
CASSLDRGYQPQHF	TGTGCCAGCAGCTTGGACAGGGGATATCAGCCCCAGCATTTT	TRBD1	many	TRBJ1-5	TRBV7-9
CASSFDRPRLYF	TGTGCCAGCAGTTTCGACAGGCCCAGGTTGTACTTC	NA	many	TRBJ2-7	TRBV12-3/TRBV12-4
CASSLDRGNTEAFF	TGCGCCAGCAGCTTGGACCGAGGGAACACTGAAGCTTTCTTT	NA	many	TRBJ1-1	TRBV5-1
CASSLVSGDIQYF	TGCGCCAGCAGCTTGGTCTCCGGGGACATTCAGTACTTC	NA	many	TRBJ2-4	TRBV5-1
CAWSVSTEAFF	TGTGCCTGGAGTGTGAGCACTGAAGCTTTCTTT	NA	few	TRBJ1-1	TRBV30
CASSLRLAGIYNEQFF	TGTGCCAGCAGCTTACGTCTAGCGGGTATCTACAATGAGCAGTTCTTC	TRBD2	many	TRBJ2-1	TRBV7-9
CASRRGLAARDYNEQFF	TGTGCCAGCAGGCGGGGACTAGCAGCAAGGGACTACAATGAGCAGTTCTTC	TRBD2	many	TRBJ2-1	TRBV12-3/TRBV12-4
CSAGGAGTVSYEQYF	TGCAGTGCTGGGGGGGCCGGGACGGTTTCCTACGAGCAGTACTTC	NA	many	TRBJ2-7	TRBV20-1
CASRPGDTRNYGYTF	TGTGCCAGCAGACCAGGGGACACCCGAAACTATGGCTACACCTTC	NA	many	TRBJ1-2	TRBV28
CASSPIESEAFF	TGTGCCAGCAGTCCCATCGAATCTGAAGCTTTCTTT	NA	once	TRBJ1-1	TRBV12-3/TRBV12-4
CASSKTRGIDEQFF	TGCGCCAGCAGTAAAACGAGAGGGATCGATGAGCAGTTCTTC	NA	NA	TRBJ2-1	TRBV5-1
CASSRRGDSSYNEQFF	TGTGCCAGCAGCCGGAGAGGAGATAGCTCCTACAATGAGCAGTTCTTC	NA	NA	TRBJ2-1	TRBV4-2
CASSLVPAGRVGGGANVLTF	TGTGCCAGCAGCTTGGTCCCAGCCGGCAGGGTGGGAGGAGGGGCCAACGTCCTGACTTTC	NA	few	TRBJ2-6	TRBV5-5
CSARGGPTDTQYF	TGCAGTGCTAGGGGCGGTCCCACAGATACGCAGTATTTT	NA	few	TRBJ2-3	TRBV20-1
CASSGALDSQPQHF	TGTGCCAGTAGCGGCGCCCTGGACAGTCAGCCCCAGCATTTT	NA	NA	TRBJ1-5	TRBV19
CASSADQGDTQYF	TGTGCCAGCAGCGCGGATCAGGGGGATACGCAGTATTTT	NA	few	TRBJ2-3	TRBV7-2
CASRLPGPRTDTQYF	TGTGCCAGTCGTCTTCCGGGACCTCGCACAGATACGCAGTATTTT	NA	many	TRBJ2-3	TRBV12-3/TRBV12-4
CASSARTVGYTF	TGTGCCAGCAGTGCTAGGACGGTTGGCTACACCTTC	NA	many	TRBJ1-2	TRBV2
CSASILGQGTNQPQHF	TGCAGTGCTAGTATCCTTGGACAGGGGACAAATCAGCCCCAGCATTTT	TRBD1	many	TRBJ1-5	TRBV20-1